The 30 T cell receptor beta chains presented below share a single source sample, sequenced in a study of early T cells in non-severe SARS-CoV-2 infection. TCRdb reprocessed the 5' RACE reads with MiXCR, giving one entry per CDR3 protein. The table lists under 95,000 distinct CDR3 sequences, around 12% of them singletons. Specimen: whole blood. These receptors were collected from an adult who was a healthcare worker with PCR-confirmed SARS-CoV-2 infection or an uninfected control (not recorded which).

This clonotype was detected many times. The chain carries TRBV7-9 and TRBJ2-5; 11 positions agree with TRBD2. The germline CDR1 and CDR2 sequences are SEHNR and FQNEAQ (reference sequence). With 5 bases clipped from V and 4 bases from J, the junction kept 6 bases outside the gene matches. The CDR3 contains 15 residues. CDR3 sequence reads: CASSPSLAGGETQYF. For the CDR3, the DNA is TGTGCCAGCAGCCCCTCCCTAGCGGGAGGAGAGACCCAGTACTTC.

This chain uses TRBV6-4 with TRBJ1-1; a possible D gene is TRBD1 (6 bases). V was pared by 0 bases and J by 11 bases, with 10 bases between. CDR3 size: 12 residues. The germline V gene encodes CDR1 MRHNA and CDR2 SNTAGT. The CDR3 protein is CASSDSWGGAFF. The CDR3 bases are TGTGCCAGCAGTGACTCGTGGGGGGGCGCTTTCTTT.

CDR3 coding DNA: TGTGCCAGCAGTTACTTGGGCGAACCAAAGGAGACCCAGTACTTC. Residues: CASSYLGEPKETQYF. The gene calls are TRBV6-5 and TRBJ2-5, with D hard to call. Germline CDR1 and CDR2: MNHEY and SVGAGI. This CDR3 has 15 amino acids. Trimming took off 1 base at V and 5 bases at J, with 14 bases between the two ends.

The sample holds many counts of this clonotype. The chain is built from TRBV3-1 and TRBJ2-5, with 14 bases fitting TRBD2. CDR3 length: 18 residues. Trimming took 4 bases from V and 0 from J; bases not matched to a gene: 7. CDR1 is LGHDT and CDR2 is YNNKEL in the germline V gene (reference sequence). The chain's CDR3 is CASSPGLAGAGYQETQYF. As DNA, the CDR3 is TGTGCCAGCAGCCCGGGACTAGCGGGGGCCGGCTACCAAGAGACCCAGTACTTC.

The chain employs TRBV19 and TRBJ2-7, with 12 bases matching TRBD2. This CDR3 spans 15 amino acids. Germline-derived CDR1 and CDR2 are LNHDA and SQIVND (reference sequence). V lost 6 bases to trimming and J lost 3 bases; unmatched junction nucleotides: 6. CDR3 residues: CASRSQTSGGYEQYF. CDR3 coding DNA: TGTGCCAGTAGATCCCAGACTAGCGGGGGCTACGAGCAGTACTTC.

Many counts were recorded for this clonotype. This chain uses TRBV7-9 with TRBJ1-1; unclear D gene. Trimming shortened V by 5 bases and J by 2 bases, and 6 bases separated the two germline ends. The germline V gene encodes CDR1 SEHNR and CDR2 FQNEAQ (reference sequence). The CDR3 is made up of 12 amino acids. In DNA, the CDR3 is TGTGCCAGCAGCCGTCAAAACACTGAAGCTTTCTTT. It encodes CASSRQNTEAFF.

V is TRBV6-2 or TRBV6-3 and J is TRBJ1-2, with 9 positions matching TRBD1. J gave up 6 bases and V 6 bases, and 5 bases lay outside the gene matches. The CDR3 spans 13 residues. The germline V gene encodes CDR1 MNHEY and CDR2 SVGEGT. CDR3 sequence: CASSKDRGHGYTF. CDR3 in DNA: TGTGCCAGCAGCAAGGACAGGGGCCATGGCTACACCTTC.

This clonotype was recorded many times. The V gene is TRBV21-1, the J gene TRBJ2-1; the listed D gene, TRBD1, was not tested against the DNA. TRBV21-1 corresponds to a pseudogene. The length of the CDR3 is 15 residues. DNA for the CDR3: TGTGCCAGCAGCAAAGACAGGGGTGGTTGCAATGAGCAGTTCTTC. It codes for CASSKDRGGCNEQFF.

This rearrangement joins TRBV12-3 or TRBV12-4 to TRBJ2-1; D remains unclear. V was clipped by 3 bases and J by 8 bases, with 11 bases between them. This CDR3 region has 13 residues. CDR3 sequence: CASSFAGHHEQFF. Here the CDR3 DNA reads TGTGCCAGCAGTTTCGCCGGGCACCATGAGCAGTTCTTC.

In its sample, this clonotype was seen many times. The chain uses TRBV30 and TRBJ1-1, with 9 bases matching TRBD1. Germline CDR1 and CDR2: GTSNPN and SVGIG (reference sequence). V gave up 3 bases and J gave up 1 base; unmatched junction bases: 3. There are 14 residues in the CDR3. DNA of the CDR3: TGTGCCTGGAGGGGACAGGGCAGGAACACTGAAGCTTTCTTT. Its translation: CAWRGQGRNTEAFF.

The table lists this clonotype with a few counts. The rearrangement links TRBV2 to TRBJ2-1, with D perhaps matching TRBD1 (5 bases). Deletions cut 7 bases from V and 14 bases from J, with 24 bases between. In germline, CDR1 is SNHLY, CDR2 FYNNEI. The CDR3 runs to 14 residues. CDR3 in DNA: TGTGCCAGCACTGAGCAGGGCACCGCATTAAGGAAGTTCTTC. Translating it yields CASTEQGTALRKFF.

This clonotype was counted only a few times. The J gene is TRBJ2-1, the V gene TRBV11-2, with D uncertain. The CDR3 extends over 16 amino acids. Looked up from germline, CDR1 is SGHAT and CDR2 is FQNNGV. The V end lost 2 bases, the J end lost 6 bases, and 17 bases lay between the germline ends. DNA of the CDR3: TGTGCCAGCAGCTTACATGCGGTTTTCACTGGCAATGAGCAGTTCTTC. Its translation: CASSLHAVFTGNEQFF.

The V call is TRBV7-9, the J call TRBJ1-1, with TRBD1 matching over 10 bases. The CDR3 runs 15 residues. The V gene end was trimmed by 5 bases and the J gene end by 4 bases; junction bases not matched to a gene: 7. The germline CDR1 and CDR2 sequences are SEHNR and FQNEAQ (reference sequence). CDR3 region: CASSLDRGLCTEAFF. In DNA, the CDR3 is TGTGCCAGCAGCCTAGACAGGGGGCTGTGCACTGAAGCTTTCTTT.

In its sample, this clonotype was seen many times. The chain uses TRBV28 and TRBJ2-7; 7 nucleotides agree with TRBD1. Germline V gene sequence: CDR1 MDHEN, CDR2 SYDVKM. This CDR3 is built from 13 residues. Trimming removed 2 bases from V and 3 bases from J; junction bases left unmatched: 1. This CDR3 is CASSLQGVYEQYF. CDR3 nucleotide sequence: TGTGCCAGCAGTTTACAGGGGGTCTACGAGCAGTACTTC. Full variable domain (remainder filled in from reference TRBV28 and TRBJ2-7): DVKVTQSSRYLVKRTGEKVFLECVQDMDHENMFWYRQDPGLGLRLIYFSYDVKMKEKGDIPEGYSVSREKKERFSLILESASTNQTSMYLCASSLQGVYEQYFGPGTRLTVT.

This clonotype came up a few times. V and J are TRBV19 and TRBJ2-1; D might be TRBD2 (6 bases). The CDR3 has 14 residues. V lost 0 bases, J lost 6 bases, and 9 bases lay in between. The germline gives CDR1 LNHDA, CDR2 SQIVND (reference sequence). CDR3 bases: TGTGCCAGTAGTATAGATAGGGGAGGCAATGAGCAGTTCTTC. This encodes CASSIDRGGNEQFF.

This clonotype was recorded many times. The chain is built from TRBV7-2 and TRBJ2-7; D gene unclear. Looked up from germline, CDR1 is SGHTA and CDR2 is FQGNSA. This CDR3 comprises 14 residues. The V end was cut by 5 bases, the J end by 3 bases, with 14 bases between. Here the CDR3 DNA reads TGTGCCAGCAGCCCGCCCCTAGATGACTACGAGCAGTACTTC. This encodes CASSPPLDDYEQYF. The full variable domain, in which reference TRBV7-2 and TRBJ2-7 provide the parts outside the CDR3, is GAGVSQSPSNKVTEKGKDVELRCDPISGHTALYWYRQSLGQGLEFLIYFQGNSAPDKSGLPSDRFSAERTGGSVSTLTIQRTQQEDSAVYLCASSPPLDDYEQYFGPGTRLTVT.

This clonotype was recorded many times. The chain links TRBV20-1 to TRBJ2-3, with D perhaps assigned TRBD1 or TRBD2 (5 bases each). Between the trimmed V and J ends, which lost 5 bases and 1 base, there was a span of 13 bases. Germline V gives CDR1 DFQATT, CDR2 SNEGSKA (reference sequence). The length of the CDR3 is 14 residues. The CDR3 sequence: CSARGITGTDTQYF. The CDR3 DNA is TGCAGTGCTCGGGGCATAACAGGCACAGATACGCAGTATTTT.

There are many counts of this clonotype. The chain combines TRBV7-8 with TRBJ2-3; tentative D call: TRBD2 (6 bases). Trimming took off 1 base at V and 2 bases at J, with 13 bases between the two ends. Germline loops: CDR1 SGHVS, CDR2 FQNEAQ. The CDR3 is 16 residues long. CDR3 residues: CASSLGPGGSTDTQYF. CDR3 sequence (DNA): TGTGCCAGCAGCTTAGGTCCTGGGGGGTCCACAGATACGCAGTATTTT.

This clonotype came up many times. The gene calls are TRBV6-2 or TRBV6-3 and TRBJ2-5, with 7 bases identical to TRBD1. The CDR3 is 17 amino acids. Looked up from germline, CDR1 is MNHEY and CDR2 is SVGEGT. After removal of 0 bases from V and 4 bases from J, the junction contained 11 bases not matched to a gene. The CDR3 sequence is CASSYSPPGQKIETQYF. DNA of the CDR3: TGTGCCAGCAGTTACTCACCCCCGGGACAGAAAATAGAGACCCAGTACTTC.

This clonotype was seen many times. V usage is TRBV6-5 and J usage is TRBJ2-1; perhaps TRBD1 as D (5 bases). The germline V and J ends were trimmed by 6 bases and 0 bases, with 12 bases remaining between them. Looked up from germline, CDR1 is MNHEY and CDR2 is SVGAGI. The CDR3 length is 15 residues. CDR3 amino acids: CASSPDRSSYNEQFF. The CDR3 bases are TGTGCCAGCAGCCCAGACAGAAGCTCCTACAATGAGCAGTTCTTC.

The J gene is TRBJ2-1, the V gene TRBV11-2; tentatively, D is TRBD1 (5 bases). The CDR3 is 12 residues long. Germline CDR1 SGHAT, CDR2 FQNNGV. V was shortened by 2 bases and J by 8 bases, with 7 bases between the two germline ends. The CDR3 DNA reads TGTGCCAGCAGCTTACAGGGCTATGAGCAGTTCTTC. Protein: CASSLQGYEQFF. Filled out from reference TRBV11-2 and TRBJ2-1, the complete variable domain reads EAGVAQSPRYKIIEKRQSVAFWCNPISGHATLYWYQQILGQGPKLLIQFQNNGVVDDSQLPKDRFSAERLKGVDSTLKIQPAKLEDSAVYLCASSLQGYEQFFGPGTRLTVL.

This clonotype was seen many times. The chain couples TRBV5-1 to TRBJ1-3; the D gene is possibly TRBD1 (6 bases). Germline CDR1 SGHRS, CDR2 YFSETQ. The CDR3 loop spans 16 amino acids. With 0 bases removed from V and 0 bases from J, the gap between germline ends came to 10 bases. The chain's CDR3 is CASSLAGAISGNTIYF. CDR3 DNA: TGCGCCAGCAGCTTGGCAGGGGCCATCTCTGGAAACACCATATATTTT.

A note on this clonotype: It may be a read error: a sequence one base away is much more abundant. The genes are TRBV12-5 and TRBJ1-5; no clear D gene. V was pared by 6 bases and J by 5 bases, with 5 bases between. Germline V lookup: CDR1 LGHNT, CDR2 FRNRAP. The CDR3 is made up of 11 amino acids. CDR3 amino acids: CASGLHQPQHF. Written as DNA, the CDR3 is TGTGCTAGTGGCCTTCATCAGCCCCAGCATTTT.

This clonotype turned up a few times. The rearrangement joins TRBV20-1 to TRBJ2-5; perhaps TRBD1 as D (6 bases). CDR3 size: 15 residues. Per the germline V gene, CDR1 is DFQATT and CDR2 is SNEGSKA (reference sequence). The V end was cut by 3 bases, the J end by 2 bases, with 16 bases between. The DNA of the CDR3 is TGCAGTGCTAGCCCAGTGTTCAGGGGACAAGAGACCCAGTACTTC. The encoded protein is CSASPVFRGQETQYF.

The gene calls are TRBV7-9 and TRBJ2-3, with a possible D match to TRBD2 (5 bases). The V and J ends lost 11 bases and 0 bases respectively, with 9 bases between them. The CDR3 sequence is 12 residues long. CDR1 and CDR2 (germline): SEHNR, FQNEAQ (reference sequence). This chain's CDR3 is CAGLSSTDTQYF. The CDR3, as DNA: TGTGCCGGACTTTCTAGCACAGATACGCAGTATTTT.

V gene TRBV19 combines with J gene TRBJ2-7; 7 bases are a match to TRBD1. Germline CDR1 LNHDA, CDR2 SQIVND (reference sequence). The CDR3 has 14 amino acids. The ends lost 5 bases at V and 2 bases at J; junction bases unmatched: 6. The CDR3 region has the DNA TGTGCCAGTAGTTCGGGACAGACTGCCTACGAGCAGTACTTC. Amino acid sequence: CASSSGQTAYEQYF. The complete variable domain, with remaining parts taken from reference TRBV19 and TRBJ2-7, reads DGGITQSPKYLFRKEGQNVTLSCEQNLNHDAMYWYRQDPGQGLRLIYYSQIVNDFQKGDIAEGYSVSREKKESFPLTVTSAQKNPTAFYLCASSSGQTAYEQYFGPGTRLTVT.

The rearrangement uses TRBV27 and TRBJ1-1; no clear D. The CDR3 is 15 amino acids. Germline-derived CDR1 and CDR2 are MNHEY and SMNVEV (reference sequence). Trimming left V 7 bases short and J 4 bases short, with 19 bases between. CDR3 in DNA: TGTGCCAGCACACGTCCAGCGGGGAGTTTCACTGAAGCTTTCTTT. It codes for CASTRPAGSFTEAFF.

The chain carries TRBV2 and TRBJ1-1; D is unclear. Looked up from germline, CDR1 is SNHLY and CDR2 is FYNNEI. Trimming left V 4 bases short and J 0 bases short, with 9 bases between. The CDR3 totals 14 residues. The CDR3, as DNA: TGTGCCAGCAGTGTGGCAGACGTGAACACTGAAGCTTTCTTT. The encoded protein is CASSVADVNTEAFF. The full variable domain, in which reference TRBV2 and TRBJ1-1 provide the parts outside the CDR3, is EPEVTQTPSHQVTQMGQEVILRCVPISNHLYFYWYRQILGQKVEFLVSFYNNEISEKSEIFDDQFSVERPDGSNFTLKIRSTKLEDSAMYFCASSVADVNTEAFFGQGTRLTVV.

The chain combines TRBV29-1 with TRBJ2-3; D is unclear. The CDR3 contains 10 residues. Trimming stripped 5 bases from V and 4 bases from J, with 4 bases between. The germline V gene encodes CDR1 SQVTM and CDR2 ANQGSEA. The CDR3 reads CSVRSDTQYF. The CDR3, as DNA: TGCAGCGTTAGGTCAGATACGCAGTATTTT.

The chain joins TRBV29-1 to TRBJ2-7, with D tentatively TRBD2 (5 bases). The V gene lost 0 bases and the J gene lost 8 bases, with 17 bases spanning the gap. The CDR3 contains 14 residues. Germline assignment: CDR1 SQVTM and CDR2 ANQGSEA. The CDR3: CSVEDQAGNLKQYF. CDR3 nucleotides: TGCAGCGTTGAAGATCAGGCCGGGAACCTGAAGCAGTACTTC.